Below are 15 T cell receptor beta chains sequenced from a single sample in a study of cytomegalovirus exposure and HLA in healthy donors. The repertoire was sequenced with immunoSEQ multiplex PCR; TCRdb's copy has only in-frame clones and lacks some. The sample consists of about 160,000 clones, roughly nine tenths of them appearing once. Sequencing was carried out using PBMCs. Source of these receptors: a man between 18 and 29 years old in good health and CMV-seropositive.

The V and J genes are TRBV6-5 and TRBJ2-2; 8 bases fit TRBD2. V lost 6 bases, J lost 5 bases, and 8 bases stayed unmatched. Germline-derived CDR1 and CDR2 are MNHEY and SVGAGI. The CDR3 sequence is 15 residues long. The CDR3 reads CASRPAGAGTGELFF. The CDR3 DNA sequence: TGTGCCAGCAGACCAGCGGGAGCGGGAACCGGGGAGCTGTTTTTT.

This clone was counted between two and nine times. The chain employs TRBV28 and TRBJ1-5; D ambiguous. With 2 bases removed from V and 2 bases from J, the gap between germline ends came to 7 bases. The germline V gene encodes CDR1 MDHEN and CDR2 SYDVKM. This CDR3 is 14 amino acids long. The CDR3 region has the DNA TGTGCCAGCAGTTTACTGAGTGGCAATCAGCCCCAGCATTTT. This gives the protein CASSLLSGNQPQHF.

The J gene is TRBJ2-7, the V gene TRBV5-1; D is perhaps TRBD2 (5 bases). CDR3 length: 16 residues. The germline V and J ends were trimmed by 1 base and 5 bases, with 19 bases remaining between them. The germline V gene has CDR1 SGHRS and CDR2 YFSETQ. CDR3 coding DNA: TGCGCCAGCAGCTTGACGGCTTCGGGTCTGGGAGACGAGCAGTACTTC. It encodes CASSLTASGLGDEQYF.

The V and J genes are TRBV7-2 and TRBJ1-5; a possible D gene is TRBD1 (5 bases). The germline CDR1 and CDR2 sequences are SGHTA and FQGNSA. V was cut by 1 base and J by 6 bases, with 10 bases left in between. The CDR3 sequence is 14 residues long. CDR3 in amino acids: CASSLGQSGQPQHF. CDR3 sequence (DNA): TGTGCCAGCAGCTTAGGACAGTCGGGTCAGCCCCAGCATTTT.

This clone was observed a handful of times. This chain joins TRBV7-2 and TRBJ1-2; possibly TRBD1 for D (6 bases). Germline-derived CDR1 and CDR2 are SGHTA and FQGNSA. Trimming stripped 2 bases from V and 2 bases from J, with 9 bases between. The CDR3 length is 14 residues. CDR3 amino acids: CASSLSTGNYGYTF. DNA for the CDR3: TGTGCCAGCAGCTTATCAACAGGGAACTATGGCTACACCTTC.

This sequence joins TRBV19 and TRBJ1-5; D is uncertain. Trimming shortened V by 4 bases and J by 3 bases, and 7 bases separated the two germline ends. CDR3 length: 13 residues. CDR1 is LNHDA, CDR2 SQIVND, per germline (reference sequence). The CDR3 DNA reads TGTGCCAGTAGTAGTACAGCCAATCAGCCCCAGCATTTT. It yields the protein CASSSTANQPQHF.

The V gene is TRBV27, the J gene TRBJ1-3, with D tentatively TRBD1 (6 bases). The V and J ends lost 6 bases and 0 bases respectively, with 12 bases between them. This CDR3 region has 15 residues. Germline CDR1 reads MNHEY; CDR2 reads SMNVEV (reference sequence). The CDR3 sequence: CASRQGQNSGNTIYF. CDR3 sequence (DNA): TGTGCCAGCAGACAGGGACAAAACTCTGGAAACACCATATATTTT.

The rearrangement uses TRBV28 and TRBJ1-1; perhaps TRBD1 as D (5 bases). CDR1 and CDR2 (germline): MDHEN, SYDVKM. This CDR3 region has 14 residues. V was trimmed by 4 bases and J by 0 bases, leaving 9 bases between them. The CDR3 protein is CASSSTALNTEAFF. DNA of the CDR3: TGTGCCAGCAGTTCGACAGCCTTGAACACTGAAGCTTTCTTT. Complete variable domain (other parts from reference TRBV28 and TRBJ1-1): DVKVTQSSRYLVKRTGEKVFLECVQDMDHENMFWYRQDPGLGLRLIYFSYDVKMKEKGDIPEGYSVSREKKERFSLILESASTNQTSMYLCASSSTALNTEAFFGQGTRLTVV.

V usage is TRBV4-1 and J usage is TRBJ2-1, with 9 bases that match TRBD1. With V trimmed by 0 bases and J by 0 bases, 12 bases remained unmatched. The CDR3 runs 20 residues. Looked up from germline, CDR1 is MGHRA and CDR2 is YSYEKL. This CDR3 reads CASSQDWGQGPIISYNEQFF. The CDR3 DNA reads TGCGCCAGCAGCCAAGATTGGGGACAGGGCCCAATTATCTCCTACAATGAGCAGTTCTTC.

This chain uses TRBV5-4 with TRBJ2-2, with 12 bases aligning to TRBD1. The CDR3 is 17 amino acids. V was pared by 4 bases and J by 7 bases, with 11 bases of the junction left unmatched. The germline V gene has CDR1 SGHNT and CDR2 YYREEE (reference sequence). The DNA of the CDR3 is TGTGCCAGCAGCAGACTATCGGGACAGGGGGCTGGCGGGGAGCTGTTTTTT. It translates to CASSRLSGQGAGGELFF.

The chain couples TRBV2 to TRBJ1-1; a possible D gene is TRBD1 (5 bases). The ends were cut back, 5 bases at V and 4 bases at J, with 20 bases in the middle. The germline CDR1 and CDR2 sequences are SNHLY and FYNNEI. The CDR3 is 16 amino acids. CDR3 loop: CASSRPFGTSGTEAFF. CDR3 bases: TGTGCCAGCAGTCGCCCGTTCGGGACTTCGGGCACTGAAGCTTTCTTT.

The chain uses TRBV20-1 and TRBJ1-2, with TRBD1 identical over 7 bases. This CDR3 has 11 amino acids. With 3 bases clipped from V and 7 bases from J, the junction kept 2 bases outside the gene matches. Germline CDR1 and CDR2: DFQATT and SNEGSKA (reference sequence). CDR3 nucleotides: TGCAGTGCTAGTGACAGGGTTGGCTACACCTTC. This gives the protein CSASDRVGYTF.

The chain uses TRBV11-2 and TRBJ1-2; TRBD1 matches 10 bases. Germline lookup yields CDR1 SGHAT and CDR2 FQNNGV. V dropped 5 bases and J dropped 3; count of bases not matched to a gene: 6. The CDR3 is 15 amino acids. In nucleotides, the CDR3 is TGTGCCAGCAGCCCTAGGGACAGGGGCTACTATGGCTACACCTTC. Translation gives CASSPRDRGYYGYTF.

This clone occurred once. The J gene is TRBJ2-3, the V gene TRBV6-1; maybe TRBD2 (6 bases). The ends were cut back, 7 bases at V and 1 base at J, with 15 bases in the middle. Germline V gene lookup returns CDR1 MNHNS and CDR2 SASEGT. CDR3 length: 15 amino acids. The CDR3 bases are TGTGCCAGCATGATTTCCGGGAGCCGCACAGATACGCAGTATTTT. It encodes CASMISGSRTDTQYF.

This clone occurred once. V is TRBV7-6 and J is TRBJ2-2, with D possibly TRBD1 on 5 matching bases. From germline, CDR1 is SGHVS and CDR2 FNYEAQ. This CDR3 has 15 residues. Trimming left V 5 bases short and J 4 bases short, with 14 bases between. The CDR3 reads CASSQPGFSTGELFF. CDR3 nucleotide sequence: TGTGCCAGCAGCCAGCCAGGGTTCTCCACCGGGGAGCTGTTTTTT. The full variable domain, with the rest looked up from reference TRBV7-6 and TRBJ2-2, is GAGVSQSPRYKVTKRGQDVALRCDPISGHVSLYWYRQALGQGPEFLTYFNYEAQQDKSGLPNDRFSAERPEGSISTLTIQRTEQRDSAMYRCASSQPGFSTGELFFGEGSRLTVL.